The present TCR beta chain was sequenced within a study of blood T cell repertoires in COVID-19 (dated by TCRdb to 2020 to 2022). For context, the study as a whole: Samples covering the acute and convalescent phases of COVID-19 were provided by collaborators in the United States, Italy and Spain. Samples were obtained from the ongoing ImmuneRACE study (first 160 participants) and from 1,254 subjects provided by 6 global collaborators. Subjects who had been exposed to COVID-19, were actively infected with it, or had recovered from it provided the deeply sampled blood TCRbeta repertoires that made up the dataset. The repertoires were released in a freely available public database intended as a resource for research on the immune response to SARS-CoV-2. The prospective study material was composed of cDNA or gDNA derived from T cells, B-cell-depleted T cells, or PBMCs. HLA class I and class II types, where available, came from metadata supplied by the sample provider rather than from assay-based typing. A de-identified subject ID, COVID-19 status, age in years and sex were almost always included in the sample metadata.

The CDR3 numbers 15 residues from cysteine through phenylalanine. Only the CDR3 portion is preserved as DNA: 45 bases, with reading frame beginning at the first base. Reading the germline V gene gives CDR1 MDHEN and CDR2 SYDVKM. V lost 4 bases and J lost 5 bases; the stretch between them is 18 bases long. On this clone: No cognate antigen has been identified for it. No clone much larger than this one lies a single base away; base qualities are absent.

Overall results and qualifications from the work: How much clinical and demographic metadata was included differed by source and by participant, and the metadata was provided uncurated.

TCRbeta CDR3 regions were amplified from genomic DNA using the immunoSEQ Assay, a bias-controlled multiplex PCR. On the authors' methods: Within the assay, amplification of reference gene primers was used to estimate how many nucleated cells each sample contained. Sequence reads were collapsed and filtered to measure the absolute abundance of every unique TCRbeta CDR3 rearrangement. For each sample, productive Simpson clonality was calculated as the square root of Simpson's diversity index over productive rearrangements. Sourced from immuneACCESS, this table was stored by TCRdb with only in-frame sequences that have V and J called. A share of the clones is absent; for the studies checked, an unresolved V gene accounts for under half, and the remainder has no known explanation. The D gene and trimming were derived from the DNA, and the V and J assignments and clone size from that table. Within this sample are a few hundred thousand clones, with around 90% of them counted one time only. Over 5.5% of the sample lies in the top ten.

In Seattle, one collaborating source enrolled patients while the infection was active and tracked those patients longitudinally over the course of disease. Each collaborating institution followed its own protocols to collect whole blood in K2EDTA tubes. For TCRbeta analysis, collaborator samples were shipped as frozen whole blood, as isolated PBMCs, or as DNA extracted from either sample type. The sequenced material came from peripheral blood. The chain is encoded by TRBV28 joined to TRBJ2-7, with TRBD2 as a weak D call on 6 bases. The clonotype originates from a woman aged 50 to 60 with COVID-19, enrolled during active disease. The nucleotide sequence reads TGTGCCAGCAGTTGGGGCGGGGAGGAATCCAACGAGCAGTACTTC. Its amino acids are CASSWGGEESNEQYF.